This TCR beta chain was found in a study of blood T cells in healthy people across ages (dated by TCRdb to about 2015). As for the study more broadly: In model experiments, roughly one uniquely barcoded TCR beta cDNA molecule per two T cells was captured by template switching. The study measured age-related changes in TCR beta repertoire diversity using deep sequencing normalized with unique cDNA molecular identifiers. The donors were split into four age groups: young (average 16 years), middle-aged (about 40), aged (around 67) and long-lived (roughly 86). Donors of different ages were randomly distributed across sequencing lanes to avoid experimental bias. For two donors (one aged 18 to 30 and one aged 80 or older), the study analyzed two additional independent replicas of 1 million unique cDNA reads from the same blood draw. What the research found in general, with its limitations: Estimates of total diversity based on one million sequenced T cells were considered lower bounds and underestimates. Because donor CMV infection status was unknown, age-related changes in expanded clonotypes were potentially confounded. Since profiling was done on bulk unsorted PBMCs, naive and antigen-experienced compartments could not be conclusively compared. The long-lived group showed more naive CD4+ T cells, fewer expanded clones and increased TCR diversity than the aged group, suggesting age selection. As age increased, observed TCR beta diversity per million T cells dropped in a roughly linear way, and a significant reduction was already evident by age around 41. There was a strong correlation between observed TCR beta diversity and the percentage of naive T cells measured by flow cytometry.

The germline V gene encodes CDR1 GTSNPN and CDR2 SVGIG (reference sequence). Spanning cysteine to phenylalanine, the CDR3 consists of 12 amino acids. The retained sequence is limited to the CDR3, 36 bases, with the frame set at the first base. The donors were roughly 40 Caucasian individuals from Russia, aged roughly 6 to 90 years, who were systemically healthy. Approximately 9 milliliters of peripheral blood were collected from each donor into EDTA-treated Vacutainer tubes. Ficoll-Paque density-gradient centrifugation was used to isolate PBMCs, with at least 7 million per sample. Total RNA, at least 6 micrograms per sample, was extracted from PBMCs with Trizol reagent. The percentages of naive CD45RAhigh/CD27high T cells were determined by flow cytometry on a PBMC aliquot from every donor. Library preparation was by 5' RACE. This sample was sequenced with an Illumina HiSeq 2500. A second PCR of 7 to 11 cycles was performed with a sample-barcoded 5' primer and a J-beta primer mix. A unique molecular identifier was introduced onto each TCR beta cDNA molecule by a template-switch 5' adaptor carrying 12 random nucleotides. Each sample yielded at least 3 million CDR3-containing paired-end reads. First-strand cDNA was synthesized from all RNA with the Mint cDNA synthesis kit, primed by a TRBC-specific oligonucleotide. Following uracil-DNA glycosylase treatment, all cDNA underwent a first 18-cycle PCR with the universal primers M1SS and BC2_uni_R. The authors' pipeline ran thus. For normalization, 1 million high-quality reads, each with a distinct molecular identifier, were randomly selected from each sample. Reads with shared molecular identifiers were discarded instead of being binned into consensus sequences. MiTCR, with a Q25 quality threshold and the strictest error-elimination algorithm, was used for CDR3 identification, clonotype clustering and error correction. A nonparametric unseen species model with Euler transformation was used to estimate lower-bound total TCR beta diversity. TCRdb cleaned the public reads at Q25 with fastp, built clones with MiXCR and kept in-frame beta chains. When rows share a CDR3 protein, they turn into one entry using the most common DNA and genes. TCRdb's processing, not the authors' own work, is the source of the V and J calls. Here the sample has roughly 1.6 million distinct CDR3 sequences; about 32% occur a single time. The top ten clonotypes cover around 11% of the sample.

This clonotype has only a few counts. This receptor's antigen is unknown. Base qualities are not recorded, but no much larger clone differs from it by a single base. The V gene is TRBV30 and the J gene is TRBJ2-7, with the D segment identity uncertain. This TCR was recovered from a woman in her 30s in good health. Sequenced sample: blood. The CDR3 protein is CALESDGYEQYF. The DNA sequence follows: TGTGCTCTGGAGTCCGACGGCTACGAGCAGTACTTC.